Each of the 27 T cell receptor beta chains below was sequenced from the same sample in a study of CD8 T cells in Susac syndrome. After extraction with the RNeasy kit, about 0.45 to 1 ug of the RNA was reverse transcribed using random hexamers. Each CDR3 protein is one row after TCRdb ran MiXCR on the immunoSEQ multiplex PCR reads. The top ten clones hold roughly 0.07% of a sample with 250,000 to 350,000 distinct CDR3 sequences, 92% of them seen once. The sample consisted of CD4+ T cells from PBMCs. These receptor sequences come from a human donor with multiple sclerosis.

This sequence joins TRBV2 and TRBJ2-5; 8 positions match TRBD2. Germline assignment: CDR1 SNHLY and CDR2 FYNNEI. The CDR3 extends over 16 amino acids. V lost 2 bases to trimming and J lost 2 bases; unmatched junction nucleotides: 7. CDR3 sequence (DNA): TGTGCCAGCAGTGAACTAGTTAGCGGGGAACAAGAGACCCAGTACTTC. This gives the protein CASSELVSGEQETQYF.

This chain links TRBV10-3 with TRBJ1-1; D not resolved. The CDR3 extends over 13 amino acids. V lost 8 bases and J lost 1, with 11 bases in between. CDR1 is ENHRY, CDR2 SYGVKD, per germline. The CDR3 DNA sequence: TGTGCCATCCATGGCAGTGCGAACACTGAAGCTTTCTTT. It is translated as CAIHGSANTEAFF.

The rearrangement uses TRBV14 and TRBJ2-1; weak D call: TRBD1 (5 bases). The CDR3 has 17 residues. V was cut by 4 bases and J by 4 bases, with 20 bases left in between. Germline CDR1 is SGHDN and CDR2 is FVKESK. The chain's CDR3 is CASSPRMSRALYNEQFF. As DNA, the CDR3 is TGTGCCAGCAGCCCGCGGATGTCCAGGGCGTTATACAATGAGCAGTTCTTC.

This chain uses TRBV21-1 with TRBJ2-4; TRBD1 is taken as the D call from the table, unchecked against the DNA. TRBV21-1 is designated a pseudogene. The CDR3 totals 22 residues. CDR3 nucleotides: TGTGCCAGCAGCAAATGTAGAAAACGGAGTGGTGAGGGCGCGGTGGACAAAAACATTCAGTACTTC. As protein: CASSKCRKRSGEGAVDKNIQYF.

V and J are TRBV6-6 and TRBJ1-1; possible D gene TRBD1, 5 bases. Trimming took off 5 bases at V and 0 bases at J, with 13 bases between the two ends. Germline CDR1 is MNHNY and CDR2 is SVGAGI (reference sequence). This CDR3 is 15 amino acids long. Here the CDR3 DNA reads TGTGCCAGCAGTCCAAGACAGATCATGAACACTGAAGCTTTCTTT. The encoded protein is CASSPRQIMNTEAFF.

V is TRBV27 and J is TRBJ2-2; 7 bases agree with TRBD2. V lost 10 bases, J lost 0 bases, and 26 bases stayed unmatched. Germline values: CDR1 MNHEY, CDR2 SMNVEV (reference sequence). The CDR3 extends over 21 amino acids. Here the CDR3 reads CATMSSLLRREYRSNTGELFF. CDR3 nucleotides: TGTGCCACCATGAGCTCTCTCTTGCGGCGGGAGTACCGGTCGAACACCGGGGAGCTGTTTTTT.

The J gene is TRBJ1-2, the V gene TRBV6-2 or TRBV6-3; D uncertain. CDR1 is MNHEY, CDR2 SVGEGT, per germline. The V gene lost 7 bases and the J gene lost 7 bases, with 19 bases spanning the gap. The length of the CDR3 is 14 residues. In nucleotides, the CDR3 is TGTGCCAGCACCTCGGACCTCCGGACTATTGGCTACACCTTC. It codes for CASTSDLRTIGYTF.

This chain connects TRBV29-1 to TRBJ2-7, with D perhaps matching TRBD1 (6 bases). The CDR3 is made up of 14 amino acids. The germline V gene has CDR1 SQVTM and CDR2 ANQGSEA. The V end lost 6 bases, the J end lost 0 bases, and 15 bases lay between the germline ends. The CDR3 reads CSVVTGTISYEQYF. As DNA, the CDR3 is TGCAGCGTAGTAACAGGGACCATCTCCTACGAGCAGTACTTC.

V gene TRBV10-3 combines with J gene TRBJ2-3; 11 nucleotides agree with TRBD2. Germline CDR1 is ENHRY and CDR2 is SYGVKD. V lost 6 bases, J lost 0 bases, and 8 bases stayed unmatched. The CDR3 length is 17 residues. The CDR3 region is CAISGTSGPLSTDTQYF. The CDR3 DNA follows: TGTGCCATCAGCGGGACTAGCGGCCCCTTGAGCACAGATACGCAGTATTTT.

J is TRBJ1-1 and V is TRBV6-2 or TRBV6-3; TRBD1 might be the D (5 bases). This CDR3 is 14 amino acids long. Trimming removed 2 bases from V and 6 bases from J, with 13 bases in between. Germline V gene sequence: CDR1 MNHEY, CDR2 SVGEGT. The CDR3 region has the DNA TGTGCCAGCAGTTACCCCGGGACCCGGGCTGAAGCTTTCTTT. Residues: CASSYPGTRAEAFF.

The chain combines TRBV7-9 with TRBJ2-5; D uncertain. This CDR3 has 14 amino acids. V lost 2 bases, J lost 3 bases, and 10 bases lay in between. The germline gives CDR1 SEHNR, CDR2 FQNEAQ (reference sequence). CDR3 coding DNA: TGTGCCAGCAGCTTACGGCAGGCAGAAGAGACCCAGTACTTC. Translated, it gives CASSLRQAEETQYF.

This chain links TRBV4-1 with TRBJ2-2; D is possibly TRBD1 or TRBD2 (5 bases each). CDR3 length: 16 residues. The germline V gene has CDR1 MGHRA and CDR2 YSYEKL. Trimming removed 3 bases at V and 7 bases at J, with 18 bases between. The CDR3 loop reads CASSHYRDPPDGELFF. CDR3 bases: TGCGCCAGCAGCCATTACCGGGACCCGCCGGACGGGGAGCTGTTTTTT.

The chain employs TRBV6-2 or TRBV6-3 and TRBJ2-2; D not certain. From germline, CDR1 is MNHEY and CDR2 SVGEGT. Deletions cut 7 bases from V and 0 bases from J, with 9 bases between. The CDR3 extends over 14 amino acids. The CDR3 is CASIRSTNTGELFF. The CDR3 DNA reads as TGTGCCAGCATTCGGTCTACGAACACCGGGGAGCTGTTTTTT.

The chain couples TRBV5-1 to TRBJ2-5; D is perhaps TRBD1 or TRBD2 (5 bases each). The CDR3 totals 15 residues. Germline values: CDR1 SGHRS, CDR2 YFSETQ. The ends were cut back, 3 bases at V and 1 base at J, with 13 bases in the middle. CDR3 nucleotides: TGCGCCAGCAGCTCCACCGGTGGGACCCAAGAGACCCAGTACTTC. This gives the protein CASSSTGGTQETQYF.

The chain recombines TRBV7-9 with TRBJ1-3; no clear D. The CDR3 contains 15 residues. From germline, CDR1 is SEHNR and CDR2 FQNEAQ (reference sequence). V was cut by 6 bases and J by 2 bases, with 14 bases left in between. The CDR3 sequence is CASRVDGYTGNTIYF. The CDR3 nucleotides are TGTGCCAGCAGGGTCGACGGATATACTGGAAACACCATATATTTT.

This chain links TRBV5-1 with TRBJ2-3, with D perhaps TRBD1 or TRBD2 (5 bases each). This CDR3 has 14 amino acids. The V gene's germline CDR1 is SGHRS and CDR2 YFSETQ. Trimming removed 6 bases from V and 0 bases from J, with 11 bases in between. The CDR3: CASTEGRSTDTQYF. CDR3 DNA: TGCGCCAGCACAGAGGGACGAAGCACAGATACGCAGTATTTT.

The chain carries TRBV12-3 or TRBV12-4 and TRBJ1-3; D unclear. Trimming removed 9 bases at V and 2 bases at J, with 11 bases between. The CDR3 totals 13 residues. CDR3 sequence: CASSATTGNTIYF. CDR3 in DNA: TGTGCCAGTTCCGCTACAACTGGAAACACCATATATTTT.

The rearrangement uses TRBV12-3 or TRBV12-4 and TRBJ1-1; D may be TRBD1 (6 bases). V lost 0 bases to trimming and J lost 4 bases, with 6 bases between them. This CDR3 comprises 13 residues. CDR3 coding DNA: TGTGCCAGCAGTTTAGCGGACAGCACTGAAGCTTTCTTT. This translates into CASSLADSTEAFF.

This clonotype was counted only a few times. This rearrangement joins TRBV7-9 to TRBJ1-1, with 7 bases matching TRBD1. This CDR3 region has 12 residues. V lost 5 bases, J lost 8 bases, and 5 bases stayed unmatched. Looked up from germline, CDR1 is SEHNR and CDR2 is FQNEAQ (reference sequence). CDR3 sequence reads: CASSLTGAEAFF. The CDR3 DNA follows: TGTGCCAGCAGCCTTACAGGGGCCGAAGCTTTCTTT.

V usage is TRBV27 and J usage is TRBJ2-2, with D possibly TRBD1 on 6 matching bases. Trimming cost V 10 bases and J 5 bases, with 20 bases left between them. The germline CDR1 and CDR2 sequences are MNHEY and SMNVEV (reference sequence). This CDR3 comprises 15 residues. CDR3 bases: TGTGCCACCAAATCCAGGGGCTTCCAAACCGGGGAGCTGTTTTTT. Translating gives CATKSRGFQTGELFF.

V gene TRBV15 combines with J gene TRBJ2-3; no clear D. Trimming left V 1 base short and J 4 bases short, with 6 bases between. This CDR3 has 13 amino acids. Germline V gene sequence: CDR1 LNHNV, CDR2 YYDKDF (reference sequence). The CDR3 DNA reads as TGTGCCACCAGCAGAGTCTTTGCAGATACGCAGTATTTT. Encoded protein: CATSRVFADTQYF.

The chain uses TRBV18 and TRBJ1-1; perhaps TRBD1 as D (6 bases). V was cut by 3 bases and J by 4 bases, with 9 bases left in between. In germline, CDR1 is KGHSH, CDR2 LQKENI. The CDR3 has 13 amino acids. CDR3 loop: CASSPSRGTEAFF. CDR3 DNA: TGTGCCAGCTCACCGAGCAGGGGCACTGAAGCTTTCTTT.

The chain combines TRBV6-2 or TRBV6-3 with TRBJ1-2, with D possibly being TRBD1 (6 bases). Germline lookup yields CDR1 MNHEY and CDR2 SVGEGT. Trimming removed 11 bases from V and 0 bases from J, with 13 bases in between. This CDR3 spans 13 amino acids. The CDR3 DNA is TGTGCCGCCAGGGGTTCGACTAACTATGGCTACACCTTC. This translates into CAARGSTNYGYTF.

The V call is TRBV23-1, the J call TRBJ2-5; tentatively, D is TRBD1 (5 bases). TRBV23-1 is reported as an ORF; its role is uncertain. Trimming cost V 3 bases and J 5 bases, with 16 bases left between them. This CDR3 region has 15 residues. The CDR3 sequence: CASSHSRDSQETQYF. CDR3 DNA sequence: TGCGCCAGCAGTCACTCCCGTGACAGCCAGGAGACCCAGTACTTC.

The chain carries TRBV7-2 and TRBJ1-2, with D possibly being TRBD1 (5 bases). The CDR3 sequence is 16 residues long. Trimming pared 5 bases from V and 4 bases from J, leaving 20 bases between. In germline, CDR1 is SGHTA, CDR2 FQGNSA. CDR3 DNA: TGTGCCAGCAGCCCGTCCGACAGCAGTCTTCCCTATGGCTACACCTTC. This codes for CASSPSDSSLPYGYTF. Combining the CDR3 with reference TRBV7-2 and TRBJ1-2 gives the whole variable domain GAGVSQSPSNKVTEKGKDVELRCDPISGHTALYWYRQSLGQGLEFLIYFQGNSAPDKSGLPSDRFSAERTGGSVSTLTIQRTQQEDSAVYLCASSPSDSSLPYGYTFGSGTRLTVV.

The V gene is TRBV20-1, the J gene TRBJ2-3, with D perhaps assigned TRBD1 or TRBD2 (6 bases each). V lost 4 bases to trimming and J lost 0 bases, with 14 bases between them. The germline CDR1 and CDR2 sequences are DFQATT and SNEGSKA (reference sequence). The CDR3 totals 15 residues. CDR3 in DNA: TGCAGTGCTACCAAAGGGGGGACTAGCACAGATACGCAGTATTTT. Its protein is CSATKGGTSTDTQYF.

The J gene is TRBJ1-1, the V gene TRBV30, with D maybe TRBD1 (5 bases). Germline values: CDR1 GTSNPN, CDR2 SVGIG (reference sequence). The CDR3 totals 14 residues. The germline V and J ends were trimmed by 2 bases and 9 bases, with 19 bases remaining between them. For the CDR3, the DNA is TGTGCCTGGAGTCAAACGGGGCAGATTAGGAAAGCTTTCTTT. Translation: CAWSQTGQIRKAFF.